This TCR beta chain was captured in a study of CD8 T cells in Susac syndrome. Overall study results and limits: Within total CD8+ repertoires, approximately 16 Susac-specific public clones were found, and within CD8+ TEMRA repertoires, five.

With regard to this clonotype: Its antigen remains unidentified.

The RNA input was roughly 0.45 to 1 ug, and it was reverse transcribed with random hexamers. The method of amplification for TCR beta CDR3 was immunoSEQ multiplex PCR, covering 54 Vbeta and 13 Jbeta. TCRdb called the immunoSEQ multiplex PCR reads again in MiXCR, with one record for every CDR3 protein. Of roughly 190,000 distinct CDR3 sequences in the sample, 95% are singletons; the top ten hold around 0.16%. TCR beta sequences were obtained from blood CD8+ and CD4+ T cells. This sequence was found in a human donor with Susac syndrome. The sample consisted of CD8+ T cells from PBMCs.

CDR3 in DNA: TGCGCCAGCAGCTTGAACAGGAGAGACACCGGGGAGCTGTTTTTT. It codes for CASSLNRRDTGELFF. V usage is TRBV5-1 and J usage is TRBJ2-2; D may be TRBD1 (5 bases). This CDR3 has 15 amino acids. Trimming took 1 base from V and 3 from J, leaving 10 bases between them. Germline V gene lookup returns CDR1 SGHRS and CDR2 YFSETQ.